The next 21 T cell receptor delta chains were all read from a single sample in a study of γδ T cells in repeated Plasmodium falciparum infection. TCRdb reanalyzed the multiplex PCR reads using CATT. Here the sample spans 70,000 to 95,000 delta-chain clones, roughly 1.4% being singletons. Vgamma9/Vdelta2+ and Vdelta2-negative gammadelta T cells were flow-sorted from PBMC for bulk sequencing. Sequencing used gamma-delta T cells from blood. These receptor sequences come from a pool of human donors (malaria-infected and uninfected, not separated).

This clone has ten or more counts. V gene TRDV1 combines with J gene TRDJ1; 7 bases are shared with TRDD2. After removal of 4 bases from V and 0 bases from J, the junction contained 20 bases not matched to a gene. There are 20 residues in the CDR3. Germline CDR1 reads TSWWSYY; CDR2 reads QGS. This chain's CDR3 is CALGVPFPTRGVRDTDKLIF. The CDR3 coding sequence is TGTGCTCTTGGGGTACCATTTCCTACCCGGGGGGTCCGAGACACCGATAAACTCATCTTT.

The sample holds a few counts of this clone. The protein TCRdb gives is from a much larger clone and does not agree with this DNA's translation at residue 10, likely a read error; the protein shown here comes from the DNA. CDR3 amino acids: CACDTVVPTCDGDTTKLIF. CDR3 coding DNA: TGTGCCTGTGACACCGTAGTCCCGACGTGTGACGGGGATACGACTAAACTCATCTTT. This rearrangement joins TRDV2 to TRDJ1, with 9 bases matching TRDD3. In the absence of a J gene in TCRdb, the DNA was matched to germline to assign it here. The CDR3 contains 19 residues. Trimming took 0 bases from V and 7 from J; bases not matched to a gene: 20. CDR1 is GEAIGNYY and CDR2 is EKD in the germline V gene.

To note about this clone: With a far larger clone one base away, a read error is the likely cause. At the DNA level, this CDR3 is encoded by other sequences in the same sample as well. This chain uses TRDV3 with TRDJ1; 12 nucleotides agree with TRDD3. The CDR3 spans 17 residues. The germline V gene has CDR1 TVYSNPD and CDR2 GDNSRS (reference sequence). CDR3 nucleotides: TGCGCCTTTACCTCTGGGGGATACGTTCGGTACACCGATAAACTCATCTTT. Protein: CAFTSGGYVRYTDKLIF.

This clone showed up just a few times. TCRdb pairs this DNA with a much larger clone's protein that differs at residue 13, likely a read error; the protein shown was translated from the DNA. The chain combines TRDV2 with TRDJ3; TRDD3 aligns across 7 bases. No J segment appears in TCRdb, so it was assigned here by matching the sequence to germline. The CDR3 has 19 amino acids. Per germline, CDR1 GEAIGNYY and CDR2 EKD. As DNA, the CDR3 is TGTGCCTGTGACACCCGCCTGGGGGCCTACTCCTGGGGCACCCGACAGATGTTTTTC. It encodes CACDTRLGAYSWGTRQMFF.

Remarks on this clone: For this DNA, TCRdb reports the protein of a much larger clone, which diverges at residue 2, most likely from a read error; the protein presented here is translated directly from the DNA. This chain connects TRDV1 to TRDJ1; TRDD3 matches at 10 bases. Looked up from germline, CDR1 is TSWWSYY and CDR2 is QGS. This CDR3 region has 21 residues. In DNA, the CDR3 is TGTTCTCTTGGGGAACCTACCTACCTCCCTTACTGGGGGATTCAGACCGATAAACTCATCTTT. This gives the protein CSLGEPTYLPYWGIQTDKLIF.

A word on this clone: TCRdb's protein, taken from a much larger clone, differs from this DNA's translation at residue 14, likely owing to a read error; the protein displayed comes from the DNA. The V gene is TRDV1; the J gene was not called. CDR3 length equals 15 residues. Germline V CDR1 and CDR2: TSWWSYY, QGS. This CDR3 reads CALGEEAFPTDKLTF. CDR3 bases: TGTGCTCTTGGGGAAGAAGCCTTTCCCACCGATAAACTCACCTTT.

This clone has more than one count but fewer than ten. One base separates it from a far larger clone, so it is likely a read error. The sample carries other DNA sequences with the same CDR3. The DNA of the CDR3 is TGTGCCTGTGACACTGGGGGGAAAACAGCACAACTCTTCTTT. Residues: CACDTGGKTAQLFF. J is TRDJ2 and V is TRDV2; perhaps TRDD3 as D (6 bases). V gave up 1 base and J gave up 5 bases, with 10 bases separating them. Per germline, CDR1 GEAIGNYY and CDR2 EKD. The length of the CDR3 is 14 residues.

Only a few counts were recorded for this clone. For this DNA, TCRdb reports the protein of a much larger clone, which diverges at residue 7, most likely from a read error; the protein presented here is translated directly from the DNA. This rearrangement joins TRDV1 to TRDJ1; 9 positions match TRDD3. Assignment of the J gene here rests on matching the DNA to germline, because TCRdb gives none. V shed 2 bases and J 1 base; nucleotides not matched to a gene: 14. This CDR3 is 19 amino acids long. Germline V gene lookup returns CDR1 TSWWSYY and CDR2 QGS. For the CDR3, the DNA is TGTGCTCTTGGGGAAAGGACCACTAGGGGGATACCGCCCACCGATAAACTCATCTTT. Translating gives CALGERTTRGIPPTDKLIF.

This clone turned up a few times. The chain employs TRDV3 and TRDJ1; D possibly corresponds to TRDD3 (5 bases). V lost 2 bases and J lost 0, with 22 bases in between. The CDR3 is 17 residues long. Germline V gene sequence: CDR1 TVYSNPD, CDR2 GDNSRS (reference sequence). The CDR3 sequence is CAFGNGNGGGYTDKLIF. In nucleotides, the CDR3 is TGTGCCTTTGGCAACGGTAACGGGGGCGGGTACACCGATAAACTCATCTTT.

To note about this clone: This DNA's translation and the protein TCRdb lists, from a much larger clone, do not match at residue 16, likely due to a read error; the protein shown is translated from the DNA. The chain's CDR3 is CALGARPSYLYWGIPTTDKLIF. CDR3 sequence (DNA): TGTGCTCTTGGGGCGCGACCTTCCTACCTTTACTGGGGGATACCAACCACCGATAAACTCATCTTT. V usage is TRDV1 and J usage is TRDJ1; TRDD3 agrees at 12 bases. Germline CDR1 reads TSWWSYY; CDR2 reads QGS. This CDR3 contains 22 residues. With 4 bases clipped from V and 1 base from J, the junction kept 22 bases outside the gene matches.

This clone turned up a few times. TCRdb assigns this DNA the protein of a much larger clone, which departs from its translation at residue 11; this likely reflects a read error, and the protein shown comes from translating the DNA. The chain recombines TRAV38-2/DV8 with TRDJ1, with 9 bases that match TRDD3. The CDR3 has 19 amino acids. Germline trimming cut 5 bases from V and 5 bases from J; bases unmatched to any gene: 22. From germline, CDR1 is TSESDYY and CDR2 QEAYKQQN. CDR3 in amino acids: CAYSGVGYWGTHARDKLIF. CDR3 bases: TGTGCTTATAGCGGGGTCGGCTACTGGGGGACACACGCAAGGGATAAACTCATCTTT.

This clone was found a few times. This likely reflects a read error, since a far larger clone is one base away. The sample holds other DNA sequences that translate to the same CDR3. The rearrangement uses TRDV1 and TRDJ1; 7 bases line up with TRDD2. CDR1 and CDR2 (germline): TSWWSYY, QGS. CDR3 length equals 20 residues. Unmatched junction bases numbered 20, after V lost 3 bases and J lost 1 base. CDR3 bases: TGTGCTCTTGGGGACCCCCTTCCTGGGTGTACCGGGGGTCGCACCGATAAACTCATCTTT. Translating it yields CALGDPLPGCTGGRTDKLIF.

The table lists this clone with a few counts. This DNA translates differently at residue 10 from the TCRdb protein, which is that of a much larger clone; a read error is likely, and the protein shown is the DNA's own translation. The chain combines TRDV1 with TRDJ1, with 8 bases aligning to TRDD3. This CDR3 has 24 residues. Trimming removed 0 bases from V and 2 bases from J; junction bases left unmatched: 29. Germline V gene sequence: CDR1 TSWWSYY, CDR2 QGS. CDR3 bases: TGTGCTCTTGGGGAACTTAGAAGATATCCCCCTCGGGGGATATGGCGGGGGGAAACCGATAAACTCATCTTT. Translated, it gives CALGELRRYPPRGIWRGETDKLIF.

This clone has a handful of counts. TCRdb pairs this DNA with a much larger clone's protein that differs at residue 12, likely a read error; the protein shown was translated from the DNA. The chain couples TRDV2 to TRDJ1, with TRDD3 identical over 10 bases. Because TCRdb records no J gene, it was assigned here through a match of the DNA to germline. There are 17 residues in the CDR3. The germline gives CDR1 GEAIGNYY, CDR2 EKD. V lost 9 bases, J lost 3 bases, and 18 bases stayed unmatched. The CDR3 reads CAARTTLLGDDADKLIF. CDR3 coding DNA: TGTGCCGCCCGGACCACTCTACTGGGGGATGACGCCGATAAACTCATCTTT.

This clone was seen a handful of times. With a far larger clone one base away, a read error is the likely cause. Other nucleotide sequences in the sample specify the same CDR3. This chain links TRDV1 with TRDJ1, with 8 bases fitting TRDD2. CDR3 length equals 22 residues. With V trimmed by 5 bases and J by 2 bases, 28 bases remained unmatched. Germline loops: CDR1 TSWWSYY, CDR2 QGS. In nucleotides, the CDR3 is TGTGCTCTTGGGAAACCCTCCAACCTTCCTAGATATTGGGGGCCCCGGACCGATAAACTCATCTTT. It yields the protein CALGKPSNLPRYWGPRTDKLIF.

This clone was counted at least ten times. It differs at one base from a far larger clone, so likely a read error. The same CDR3 also results from other DNA sequences found in this sample. CDR3 sequence reads: CALGDFRLSSLYTDKLIF. DNA for the CDR3: TGCGCTCTTGGGGATTTCCGGCTCTCCTCCCTATACACCGATAAACTCATCTTT. This chain uses TRDV1 with TRDJ1; D possibly corresponds to TRDD3 (6 bases). CDR1 TSWWSYY and CDR2 QGS come from the germline V gene. The CDR3 is 18 residues long.

Regarding this clone: TCRdb's entry gives the protein of a much larger clone, which mismatches this DNA's translation at residue 13, likely from a read error; the protein reported here is translated from the DNA. The rearrangement uses TRDV1 and TRDJ1; D tentatively reads TRDD2 or TRDD3 (6 bases each). Trimming shortened V by 4 bases and J by 2 bases, and 26 bases separated the two germline ends. This CDR3 has 19 residues. CDR1 is TSWWSYY and CDR2 is QGS in the germline V gene. The CDR3 bases are TGTGCTCTTGGGGTTTCCTGTGGGGATCCTACCTGTAGGACCGATAAACTCATCTTT. The encoded protein is CALGVSCGDPTCRTDKLIF.

Notes on this clone: TCRdb has a much larger clone's protein, which differs at residue 12 from the translation of this DNA, likely because of a read error; what is shown is the protein translated from the DNA. The chain recombines TRDV3 with TRDJ1; 11 nucleotides align to TRDD3. The CDR3 is made up of 19 amino acids. The germline V gene encodes CDR1 TVYSNPD and CDR2 GDNSRS (reference sequence). CDR3 sequence (DNA): TGCGCCTTTCGCCTTCCTTGGGGGATACGCCTCCGGTACACCGATAAACTCATCTTT. It is translated as CAFRLPWGIRLRYTDKLIF.

Comments on this clone: A single base separates this from a much larger clone, so it may be a read error. The chain joins TRDV1 to TRDJ1; D gene unclear. Assignment of the J gene here rests on matching the DNA to germline, because TCRdb gives none. The germline V gene has CDR1 TSWWSYY and CDR2 QGS. CDR3 size: 14 residues. The CDR3 loop reads CALGDVPLTDKLIF. In DNA form, the CDR3 reads TGTGCTCTTGGGGACGTACCCCTAACCGACAAACTCATCTTT.

Of note for this clone: With a far larger clone one base away, a read error is the likely cause. At the DNA level, this CDR3 is encoded by other sequences in the same sample as well. The rearrangement joins TRDV1 to TRDJ1; TRDD3 matches 13 bases. TCRdb records no J gene; here it was assigned by comparing the DNA to germline. CDR3 length equals 20 residues. Germline CDR1 TSWWSYY, CDR2 QGS. This CDR3 is CALGLFTGGYGHSYTDKLIF. As DNA, the CDR3 is TGCGCTCTTGGGCTTTTTACTGGGGGATACGGCCATTCGTACACCGATAAACTCATCTTT.

A few counts support this clone. A far larger clone is one nucleotide away, so this likely arose from a read error. The V and J genes are TRDV2 and TRDJ1; 8 nucleotides match TRDD3. TCRdb leaves out the J gene; it was filled in here by matching the DNA to germline. Germline V lookup: CDR1 GEAIGNYY, CDR2 EKD. The CDR3 totals 16 residues. Germline trimming cut 4 bases from V and 0 bases from J; bases unmatched to any gene: 9. The CDR3 is CACEELTGGHTDKLIF. The CDR3 nucleotides are TGTGCCTGTGAGGAGCTTACTGGGGGTCACACCGATAAACTCATCTTT.